Shown below are 24 T cell receptor beta chains from a single sample sequenced in a study of cytomegalovirus exposure and HLA in healthy donors. Primers for the PCR totalled 60 Vbeta and 13 Jbeta. Measured with immunoSEQ multiplex PCR; TCRdb has only the in-frame clones, and not every one. The data show roughly 110,000 clones, with roughly 82% seen just once and 4.2% held by the top ten. Sequencing used PBMCs. The receptors were gathered from a male donor in good health and CMV-seronegative.

This chain joins TRBV7-9 and TRBJ2-7; 8 positions match TRBD2. This CDR3 has 13 residues. Per the germline V gene, CDR1 is SEHNR and CDR2 is FQNEAQ (reference sequence). V shed 0 bases, J shed 7 bases, and the junction held 2 bases outside the gene matches. Written as DNA, the CDR3 is TGTGCCAGCAGCTTAGCGGGGACTAGTGAGCAGTACTTC. This sequence encodes CASSLAGTSEQYF.

This clone has just a few counts. The chain joins TRBV5-1 to TRBJ2-1; TRBD2 matches 7 bases. The V segment lost 4 bases and the J segment 3 bases; nucleotides outside the gene matches: 4. Germline V gene lookup returns CDR1 SGHRS and CDR2 YFSETQ. CDR3 length: 14 amino acids. The CDR3 region is CASSLGTNYNEQFF. In DNA, the CDR3 is TGCGCCAGCAGCCTGGGGACTAACTACAATGAGCAGTTCTTC. The full variable domain, its missing parts supplied by reference TRBV5-1 and TRBJ2-1, is KAGVTQTPRYLIKTRGQQVTLSCSPISGHRSVSWYQQTPGQGLQFLFEYFSETQRNKGNFPGRFSGRQFSNSRSEMNVSTLELGDSALYLCASSLGTNYNEQFFGPGTRLTVL.

The gene calls are TRBV5-1 and TRBJ2-3, with TRBD1 identical over 10 bases. This CDR3 is 15 amino acids long. CDR1 is SGHRS and CDR2 is YFSETQ in the germline V gene. Trimming removed 3 bases from V and 3 bases from J; junction bases left unmatched: 4. Here the CDR3 DNA reads TGCGCCAGCAGCTGGACAGGGGGTGGGACAGATACGCAGTATTTT. Translated: CASSWTGGGTDTQYF.

V usage is TRBV10-1 and J usage is TRBJ2-7, with a weak D call TRBD2 (6 bases). This CDR3 spans 12 amino acids. The V end was cut by 5 bases, the J end by 5 bases, with 10 bases between. CDR1 is WNHNN, CDR2 SYGVQD, per germline (reference sequence). Here the CDR3 DNA reads TGCGCCAGCAGTCGGGAGATCGACGAGCAGTACTTC. It encodes CASSREIDEQYF.

The chain uses TRBV5-1 and TRBJ1-3, with D hard to call. V shed 0 bases and J shed 0 bases, with 10 bases lying between them. The CDR3 spans 16 residues. In germline, CDR1 is SGHRS, CDR2 YFSETQ. In nucleotides, the CDR3 is TGCGCCAGCAGCTTGGTGTCTGTTAACTCTGGAAACACCATATATTTT. This sequence encodes CASSLVSVNSGNTIYF. The complete variable domain, with remaining parts taken from reference TRBV5-1 and TRBJ1-3, reads KAGVTQTPRYLIKTRGQQVTLSCSPISGHRSVSWYQQTPGQGLQFLFEYFSETQRNKGNFPGRFSGRQFSNSRSEMNVSTLELGDSALYLCASSLVSVNSGNTIYFGEGSWLTVV.

V gene TRBV7-8 combines with J gene TRBJ2-2; 8 nucleotides match TRBD1. The CDR3 spans 18 residues. The germline gives CDR1 SGHVS, CDR2 FQNEAQ. V was pared by 5 bases and J by 4 bases, with 15 bases of the junction left unmatched. The CDR3 sequence: CASSPENLGQGRTGELFF. The DNA of the CDR3 is TGTGCCAGCAGCCCAGAAAACCTTGGACAGGGTCGCACCGGGGAGCTGTTTTTT.

CDR3 sequence reads: CAREGFFYNEQFF. The CDR3, as DNA: TGTGCCAGGGAGGGGTTTTTTTACAATGAGCAGTTCTTC. J is TRBJ2-1 and V is TRBV6-7; possibly TRBD2 for D (6 bases). TRBV6-7 is an open reading frame whose function is uncertain. This CDR3 contains 13 residues. V lost 9 bases and J lost 4, with 13 bases in between.

DNA for the CDR3: TGTGCCAGCAGCTTAGACAGGGCAAAAGCTTTCTTT. Residues: CASSLDRAKAFF. V is TRBV7-2 and J is TRBJ1-1; possibly TRBD1 for D (6 bases). The CDR3 length is 12 residues. V lost 1 base and J 9 bases, leaving 9 bases between the germline ends. CDR1 and CDR2 (germline): SGHTA, FQGNSA.

This chain links TRBV27 with TRBJ1-5, with D unresolved. The germline V and J ends were trimmed by 0 bases and 4 bases, with 10 bases remaining between them. There are 15 residues in the CDR3. Germline-derived CDR1 and CDR2 are MNHEY and SMNVEV (reference sequence). CDR3 protein: CASSLSRAGNQPQHF. The DNA of the CDR3 is TGTGCCAGCAGTTTATCGAGGGCCGGGAATCAGCCCCAGCATTTT.

The chain uses TRBV11-2 and TRBJ2-7; TRBD1 is a possible D gene (5 bases). V was clipped by 1 base and J by 2 bases, with 6 bases between them. From germline, CDR1 is SGHAT and CDR2 FQNNGV. The CDR3 contains 13 residues. The CDR3 nucleotides read TGTGCCAGCAGCTTAGCAGGGCCCTACGAGCAGTACTTC. Its protein is CASSLAGPYEQYF.

The chain joins TRBV27 to TRBJ2-5; 9 bases fit TRBD1. The length of the CDR3 is 14 residues. The germline CDR1 and CDR2 sequences are MNHEY and SMNVEV (reference sequence). V dropped 6 bases and J dropped 5; count of bases not matched to a gene: 7. The CDR3 region has the DNA TGTGCCAGCAGCCCCGGGACAGGGTTGGAGACCCAGTACTTC. Protein product: CASSPGTGLETQYF.

This clone occurred a few times. CDR3 sequence: CASSPSGDGSHEKLFF. Here the CDR3 DNA reads TGTGCCAGCAGTCCCTCCGGGGATGGGTCTCATGAAAAACTGTTTTTT. This chain joins TRBV28 and TRBJ1-4; D call uncertain. The CDR3 consists of 16 residues. Looked up from germline, CDR1 is MDHEN and CDR2 is SYDVKM. V was trimmed by 5 bases and J by 6 bases, leaving 19 bases between them.

The V call is TRBV6-4, the J call TRBJ2-2, with TRBD2 matching over 10 bases. The CDR3 consists of 14 residues. Looked up from germline, CDR1 is MRHNA and CDR2 is SNTAGT. V shed 5 bases and J 3 bases; nucleotides not matched to a gene: 0. CDR3 amino acids: CASSSGRDTGELFF. The CDR3 DNA reads TGTGCCAGCAGTAGCGGGAGGGACACCGGGGAGCTGTTTTTT.

V usage is TRBV15 and J usage is TRBJ2-1; weak D call: TRBD2 (6 bases). Per germline, CDR1 LNHNV and CDR2 YYDKDF (reference sequence). This CDR3 region has 17 residues. V shed 1 base and J shed 4 bases, with 17 bases lying between them. The CDR3 DNA reads as TGTGCCACCAGCAGAGGGAATCGGGACTTATTGTACAATGAGCAGTTCTTC. Encoded protein: CATSRGNRDLLYNEQFF.

The V call is TRBV2, the J call TRBJ2-3; D ambiguous. Trimming cost V 6 bases and J 0 bases, with 13 bases left between them. The CDR3 is 15 amino acids. Germline CDR1 SNHLY, CDR2 FYNNEI. This CDR3 reads CASRLTSASTDTQYF. CDR3 nucleotide sequence: TGTGCCAGCAGGCTGACTTCCGCTAGCACAGATACGCAGTATTTT.

A word on this clone: Other DNA sequences within the sample encode an identical CDR3. J is TRBJ2-7 and V is TRBV27; 9 bases match TRBD1. V lost 4 bases, J lost 2 bases, and 3 bases stayed unmatched. This CDR3 is built from 14 residues. Germline V CDR1 and CDR2: MNHEY, SMNVEV (reference sequence). DNA of the CDR3: TGTGCCAGCAGTTCGGGACAGGGCCCCTACGAGCAGTACTTC. It is translated as CASSSGQGPYEQYF.

This chain uses TRBV28 with TRBJ1-2; D not resolved. The CDR3 covers 13 residues. Trimming stripped 3 bases from V and 10 bases from J, with 15 bases between. Germline CDR1 is MDHEN and CDR2 is SYDVKM. DNA for the CDR3: TGTGCCAGCAGTTTGAGGACGGGGTCTAACTACACCTTC. Amino acid sequence: CASSLRTGSNYTF.

This clone was counted once. V usage is TRBV25-1 and J usage is TRBJ2-1; TRBD2 agrees at 13 bases. V was pared by 3 bases and J by 2 bases, with 4 bases of the junction left unmatched. The germline V gene encodes CDR1 MGHDK and CDR2 SYGVNS. CDR3 length: 17 amino acids. The CDR3 region has the DNA TGTGCCAGCAGTGACAGGACTAGCGGGGGAGCCTACAATGAGCAGTTCTTC. Its translation is CASSDRTSGGAYNEQFF.

The chain links TRBV5-4 to TRBJ1-1; D is perhaps TRBD1 (6 bases). Germline V lookup: CDR1 SGHNT, CDR2 YYREEE (reference sequence). This CDR3 has 14 residues. Trimming removed 3 bases at V and 0 bases at J, with 9 bases between. DNA of the CDR3: TGTGCCAGCAGCTGGACAGCCATGAACACTGAAGCTTTCTTT. It yields the protein CASSWTAMNTEAFF.

This clone has more than one count but fewer than ten. V and J are TRBV18 and TRBJ1-2, with 10 nucleotides matching TRBD1. Looked up from germline, CDR1 is KGHSH and CDR2 is LQKENI. V was clipped by 8 bases and J by 2 bases; unmatched bases: 8. The CDR3 covers 15 residues. Here the CDR3 DNA reads TGTGCCAGCAACCACCCGACAGGGGGCAACTATGGCTACACCTTC. This translates into CASNHPTGGNYGYTF.

The CDR3: CASSLQLAPPQNIQYF. The DNA for the CDR3 is TGTGCCAGCAGTTTACAACTAGCTCCCCCCCAAAACATTCAGTACTTC. The chain employs TRBV27 and TRBJ2-4; TRBD2 might be the D (6 bases). Germline-derived CDR1 and CDR2 are MNHEY and SMNVEV (reference sequence). This CDR3 has 16 residues. V lost 2 bases, J lost 5 bases, and 16 bases lay in between.

This chain connects TRBV11-2 to TRBJ2-3, with a tentative D call TRBD2 (5 bases). Germline values: CDR1 SGHAT, CDR2 FQNNGV. The V end lost 1 base, the J end lost 6 bases, and 17 bases lay between the germline ends. The CDR3 extends over 16 amino acids. CDR3 loop: CASSLARPLATDTQYF. DNA of the CDR3: TGTGCCAGCAGCTTAGCCCGCCCCCTAGCAACTGATACGCAGTATTTT.

The rearrangement uses TRBV4-1 and TRBJ1-2, with TRBD1 matching over 7 bases. The germline V gene has CDR1 MGHRA and CDR2 YSYEKL. With V trimmed by 5 bases and J by 9 bases, 12 bases remained unmatched. CDR3 size: 14 residues. CDR3 DNA: TGCGCCAGCAGCGAAAGGGGACAGCTTACTAGCTACACCTTC. Its translation is CASSERGQLTSYTF.

The chain has TRBV2 and TRBJ2-3; D gene unclear. Germline V gene sequence: CDR1 SNHLY, CDR2 FYNNEI. The ends were cut back, 4 bases at V and 6 bases at J, with 11 bases in the middle. The CDR3 loop spans 13 amino acids. The CDR3 bases are TGTGCCAGCAGTGGACAACTCTTGGATACGCAGTATTTT. Residues: CASSGQLLDTQYF.